The clone carrying this T cell receptor (beta chain) occurred many times. The antigen remains unidentified. A single record per CDR3 protein comes from TCRdb applying MiXCR to the 5' RACE reads. The sample shows 75,000 to 90,000 distinct CDR3 sequences, about a tenth of them seen only once. Germline V gene data show CDR1 as SEHNR and CDR2 as FQNEAQ (reference sequence). The length of the CDR3 is 14 residues. V was shortened by 4 bases and J by 6 bases, with 15 bases between the two germline ends. This record belongs to a study of neurological immune-mediated disorders. Study outcomes and limitations: Among expanded clones, no CDR3 amino acid sequences were shared across subjects, a pattern suggesting private repertoires in all groups.

The sequencing input was PBMCs. The chain joins TRBV7-9 to TRBJ1-2; D is unclear. The receptor's source is a man aged 40-50 years in good health. The CDR3 DNA reads as TGTGCCAGCAGCTCCACCCTCAAGATTGATGGCTACACCTTC. Its protein is CASSSTLKIDGYTF. Full variable domain (outside the CDR3, taken from reference TRBV7-9 and TRBJ1-2): DTGVSQNPRHKITKRGQNVTFRCDPISEHNRLYWYRQTLGQGPEFLTYFQNEAQLEKSRLLSDRFSAERPKGSFSTLEIQRTEQGDSAMYLCASSSTLKIDGYTFGSGTRLTVV.